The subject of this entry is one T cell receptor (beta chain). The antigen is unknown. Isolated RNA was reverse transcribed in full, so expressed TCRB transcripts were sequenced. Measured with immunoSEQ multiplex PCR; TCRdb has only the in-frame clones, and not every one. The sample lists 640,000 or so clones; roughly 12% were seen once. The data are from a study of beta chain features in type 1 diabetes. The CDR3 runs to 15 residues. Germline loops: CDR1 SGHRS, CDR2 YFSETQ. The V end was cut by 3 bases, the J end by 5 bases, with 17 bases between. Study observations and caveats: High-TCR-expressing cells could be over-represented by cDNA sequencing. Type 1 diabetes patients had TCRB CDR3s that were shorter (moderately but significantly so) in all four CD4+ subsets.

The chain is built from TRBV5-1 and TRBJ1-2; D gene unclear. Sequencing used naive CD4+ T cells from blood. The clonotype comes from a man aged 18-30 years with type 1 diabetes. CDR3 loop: CASSSNVPAAYGYTF. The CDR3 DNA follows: TGCGCCAGCAGCTCCAACGTTCCGGCAGCTTATGGCTACACCTTC.